A single sample gave rise to the 26 T cell receptor beta chains below, sequenced in a study of T cell repertoires in cytomegalovirus infection. One entry per CDR3 protein, called by TCRdb with MiXCR from the reads. The sample lists roughly 990,000 distinct CDR3 sequences, 31% occurring once. These receptors have no identified antigens. This sample comprised cultured CD8+ T cells from PBMCs, obtained from culture after CMV antigen stimulation. The source is a human donor in good health (CMV status not recorded). Some clones in this sample may be carry-over from other donors' samples.

The genes are TRBV5-1 and TRBJ2-1, with D perhaps TRBD1 (5 bases). Per germline, CDR1 SGHRS and CDR2 YFSETQ. The CDR3 loop spans 15 amino acids. The V and J ends lost 0 bases and 5 bases respectively, with 12 bases between them. DNA for the CDR3: TGCGCCAGCAGCTTGGAAGGGGTAAAGGACAATGAGCAGTTCTTC. It codes for CASSLEGVKDNEQFF.

For this clonotype: A much larger clonotype is one base distant, so this may be a read error. J is TRBJ1-3 and V is TRBV6-5; D may be TRBD1 (5 bases). Germline lookup yields CDR1 MNHEY and CDR2 SVGAGI. The CDR3 covers 15 residues. The CDR3 DNA reads TGTGCCAACAGTTATTCCGGGACCTCGAGAAACACCATATATTTT. It encodes CANSYSGTSRNTIYF.

This chain uses TRBV7-9 with TRBJ1-1, with 7 bases lining up with TRBD1. V lost 5 bases, J lost 0 bases, and 21 bases stayed unmatched. The germline V gene encodes CDR1 SEHNR and CDR2 FQNEAQ (reference sequence). CDR3 length equals 20 residues. The DNA for the CDR3 is TGTGCCAGCAGCCCAGGGACAGCCGTACCCAAGGGTAGGGTGAACACTGAAGCTTTCTTT. Its protein product is CASSPGTAVPKGRVNTEAFF.

This clonotype was seen a few times. The chain combines TRBV6-1 with TRBJ1-5; D call uncertain. The length of the CDR3 is 14 residues. Deletions cut 3 bases from V and 6 bases from J, with 12 bases between. Germline values: CDR1 MNHNS, CDR2 SASEGT. CDR3 sequence: CASSDIEDIQPQHF. The CDR3 nucleotides are TGTGCCAGCAGTGATATCGAAGATATTCAGCCCCAGCATTTT.

This clonotype showed up many times. The CDR3 DNA reads as TGTGCCAGCAGCTTTCTGAGAGCGAATGGCTACACCTTC. As protein: CASSFLRANGYTF. The genes are TRBV7-3 and TRBJ1-2; D unclear. The length of the CDR3 is 13 residues. Germline CDR1 is SGHTA and CDR2 is FQGTGA. V lost 3 bases and J 6 bases, leaving 11 bases between the germline ends.

The genes are TRBV3-1 and TRBJ2-5; 9 nucleotides agree with TRBD2. The CDR3 is 17 residues long. CDR1 is LGHDT, CDR2 YNNKEL, per germline (reference sequence). Losses at the gene ends were 1 base for V and 1 base for J; bases not matched to a gene: 7. CDR3: CASSQGGRLAAQETQYF. The CDR3 nucleotides are TGTGCCAGCAGCCAAGGGGGGCGACTAGCGGCCCAAGAGACCCAGTACTTC.

This clonotype was counted a few times. The V gene is TRBV11-2, the J gene TRBJ2-7; 11 bases are a match to TRBD1. The V gene's germline CDR1 is SGHAT and CDR2 FQNNGV. With V trimmed by 1 base and J by 2 bases, 10 bases remained unmatched. The CDR3 loop spans 18 amino acids. The CDR3 here is CASSLGPSGQGVTYEQYV. DNA of the CDR3: TGTGCCAGCAGCTTAGGACCCTCGGGACAGGGGGTAACCTACGAGCAGTACGTC.

V and J are TRBV18 and TRBJ2-5; the D gene is possibly TRBD2 (5 bases). There are 13 residues in the CDR3. Per the germline V gene, CDR1 is KGHSH and CDR2 is LQKENI. V lost 3 bases and J 4 bases, leaving 9 bases between the germline ends. CDR3 nucleotide sequence: TGTGCCAGCTCACCCGGGGAACCAGAGACCCAGTACTTC. Translation gives CASSPGEPETQYF.

The chain joins TRBV7-9 to TRBJ2-2; the D is unclear. CDR1 SEHNR and CDR2 FQNEAQ come from the germline V gene (reference sequence). V was trimmed by 2 bases and J by 0 bases, leaving 13 bases between them. There are 17 residues in the CDR3. As DNA, the CDR3 is TGTGCCAGCAGCTTACGAATCGGTAGTCCGAACACCGGGGAGCTGTTTTTT. It encodes CASSLRIGSPNTGELFF.

This clonotype was counted only a few times. V and J are TRBV6-2 or TRBV6-3 and TRBJ2-7, with D possibly being TRBD2 (5 bases). There are 14 residues in the CDR3. V was clipped by 6 bases and J by 5 bases, with 17 bases between them. Germline-derived CDR1 and CDR2 are MNHEY and SVGEGT. CDR3 region: CASRTPAEGNEQYV. CDR3 DNA sequence: TGTGCCAGCAGGACTCCGGCAGAGGGTAACGAGCAGTACGTC.

The rearrangement uses TRBV6-2 or TRBV6-3 and TRBJ1-2; D might be TRBD1 (5 bases). The ends were cut back, 0 bases at V and 4 bases at J, with 12 bases in the middle. The length of the CDR3 is 15 residues. Germline CDR1 is MNHEY and CDR2 is SVGEGT. The CDR3 is CASSYSSGASYGYTF. Written as DNA, the CDR3 is TGTGCCAGCAGTTACTCGAGTGGGGCAAGCTATGGCTACACCTTC.

The chain joins TRBV6-6 to TRBJ2-7; 10 nucleotides line up with TRBD2. The CDR3 contains 15 residues. The V and J ends lost 4 bases and 4 bases, in that order; junction bases with no gene match: 7. Germline loops: CDR1 MNHNY, CDR2 SVGAGI (reference sequence). CDR3 bases: TGTGCCAGCAGTTCCCCCGAACTAGCGGGGTACGAGCAGTACGTC. The encoded protein is CASSSPELAGYEQYV.

V gene TRBV7-6 combines with J gene TRBJ2-2, with D possibly being TRBD1 (6 bases). The V end was cut by 6 bases, the J end by 6 bases, with 11 bases between. The CDR3 runs to 13 residues. Germline lookup yields CDR1 SGHVS and CDR2 FNYEAQ. In DNA, the CDR3 is TGTGCCAGCAGTTCCAAGGGGGCCGGGGAGCTGTTTTTT. Translated: CASSSKGAGELFF. Looking up the rest from reference TRBV7-6 and TRBJ2-2 gives the full variable domain: GAGVSQSPRYKVTKRGQDVALRCDPISGHVSLYWYRQALGQGPEFLTYFNYEAQQDKSGLPNDRFSAERPEGSISTLTIQRTEQRDSAMYRCASSSKGAGELFFGEGSRLTVL.

To note about this clonotype: A read error may account for a junction end that differs from germline. V gene TRBV6-2 or TRBV6-3 combines with J gene TRBJ2-6; 11 positions agree with TRBD2. The length of the CDR3 is 18 residues. From germline, CDR1 is MNHEY and CDR2 SVGEGT. CDR3 sequence: CASSYLAGGHSGANILTF. Written as DNA, the CDR3 is TGTGCCAGCAGTTACCTAGCGGGGGGCCACTCTGGGGCCAACATCCTGACTTTC.

The chain links TRBV6-2 or TRBV6-3 to TRBJ2-7; 7 bases align to TRBD1. The CDR3 covers 15 residues. The germline V gene encodes CDR1 MNHEY and CDR2 SVGEGT. V lost 6 bases to trimming and J lost 5 bases; unmatched junction nucleotides: 13. The CDR3 bases are TGTGCCAGCAGGCCCTACCGGGACAGTCTAGACGAGCAGTACGTC. Translated, it gives CASRPYRDSLDEQYV.

About this clonotype itself: It may be a read error: a sequence one base away is much more abundant. The V and J genes are TRBV7-2 and TRBJ2-7, with 7 bases fitting TRBD2. Germline V CDR1 and CDR2: SGHTA, FQGNSA. V lost 0 bases, J lost 3 bases, and 8 bases stayed unmatched. The CDR3 sequence is 16 residues long. The CDR3 loop is CASSLAGGGLVYEQYV. The CDR3 bases are TGTGCCAGCAGCTTAGCGGGCGGGGGTTTGGTCTACGAGCAGTACGTC.

This clonotype was seen only a few times. The chain carries TRBV7-6 and TRBJ1-2; unclear D gene. Germline CDR1 reads SGHVS; CDR2 reads FNYEAQ. Trimming took 1 base from V and 3 from J, leaving 24 bases between them. The CDR3 extends over 19 amino acids. For the CDR3, the DNA is TGTGCCAGCAGCTTAGAAGCGGGAGAAATGTCCCGGGGAGACTATGGCTACACCTTC. It translates to CASSLEAGEMSRGDYGYTF. Using reference TRBV7-6 and TRBJ1-2 for the parts outside the CDR3, the full variable domain is GAGVSQSPRYKVTKRGQDVALRCDPISGHVSLYWYRQALGQGPEFLTYFNYEAQQDKSGLPNDRFSAERPEGSISTLTIQRTEQRDSAMYRCASSLEAGEMSRGDYGYTFGSGTRLTVV.

This clonotype was observed a few times. This rearrangement joins TRBV6-5 to TRBJ2-1, with a tentative D call TRBD1 (6 bases). CDR1 and CDR2 from the germline V gene are MNHEY and SVGAGI. V was clipped by 5 bases and J by 9 bases, with 14 bases between them. The CDR3 spans 13 residues. The CDR3 bases are TGTGCCAGCAGTGGCAGGGGATGGAGTGAGCAGTTCTTC. This gives the protein CASSGRGWSEQFF.

The chain is built from TRBV12-5 and TRBJ2-2; 12 positions agree with TRBD2. CDR1 is LGHNT and CDR2 is FRNRAP in the germline V gene. CDR3 length: 18 residues. The trim removed 3 bases at V and 0 bases at J, leaving 5 bases unmatched. The CDR3 loop reads CASGFLLAGGTNTGELFF. The CDR3 region has the DNA TGTGCTAGTGGTTTTCTCCTAGCGGGGGGGACGAACACCGGGGAGCTGTTTTTT. Drawing the rest from reference TRBV12-5 and TRBJ2-2, the complete variable domain is DARVTQTPRHKVTEMGQEVTMRCQPILGHNTVFWYRQTMMQGLELLAYFRNRAPLDDSGMPKDRFSAEMPDATLATLKIQPSEPRDSAVYFCASGFLLAGGTNTGELFFGEGSRLTVL.

The rearrangement links TRBV7-3 to TRBJ2-1; D remains ambiguous. The germline V gene has CDR1 SGHTA and CDR2 FQGTGA. The V end was cut by 3 bases, the J end by 10 bases, with 13 bases between. The CDR3 loop spans 13 amino acids. CDR3 coding DNA: TGTGCCAGCAGCTTCGAGAAAACGAAAGAGCAGTTCTTC. Amino acids: CASSFEKTKEQFF.

This clonotype turned up a few times. J is TRBJ2-1 and V is TRBV5-6; 10 bases match TRBD1. In germline, CDR1 is SGHDT, CDR2 YYEEEE. The CDR3 has 14 amino acids. The junction had 3 bases not matched to a gene; V was cut back by 0 bases and J by 9 bases. The CDR3 is CASSLVTGGSEQFF. CDR3 sequence (DNA): TGTGCCAGCAGCTTGGTGACAGGGGGCTCTGAGCAGTTCTTC.

In this sample, this clonotype turned up a few times. The rearrangement uses TRBV7-9 and TRBJ2-3; 11 bases align to TRBD1. Germline V lookup: CDR1 SEHNR, CDR2 FQNEAQ (reference sequence). The CDR3 has 17 residues. The junction had 9 bases not matched to a gene; V was cut back by 4 bases and J by 3 bases. CDR3 coding DNA: TGTGCCAGCAGCTCGGCGGGACAGGGGGTACCTACAGATACGCAGTATTTT. It yields the protein CASSSAGQGVPTDTQYF.

Only one count was recorded for this clonotype. This chain links TRBV7-2 with TRBJ2-7; D unresolved. The CDR3 is 12 residues long. From germline, CDR1 is SGHTA and CDR2 FQGNSA. V dropped 3 bases and J dropped 3 bases, with 6 bases sitting between them. CDR3 DNA sequence: TGTACCAGCAGCTTCTGGAGCTACGAGCAGTACTTC. Translation gives CTSSFWSYEQYF.

The sample holds a few counts of this clonotype. The rearrangement joins TRBV27 to TRBJ2-3; TRBD1 agrees at 8 bases. Germline loops: CDR1 MNHEY, CDR2 SMNVEV (reference sequence). Unmatched junction bases numbered 5, after V lost 6 bases and J lost 3 bases. The CDR3 loop spans 14 amino acids. The CDR3 DNA follows: TGTGCCAGCAGCGGACAGGGAACAACAGATACGCAGTATTTT. Translated: CASSGQGTTDTQYF.

The DNA of the CDR3 is TGTGCCAGCAGCCAAGAATACGAAGACAGGACCACCTATGGCTACACCTTC. Protein: CASSQEYEDRTTYGYTF. This chain uses TRBV4-2 with TRBJ1-2; TRBD1 might be the D (6 bases). V was shortened by 0 bases and J by 4 bases, with 18 bases between the two germline ends. Germline lookup yields CDR1 LGHNA and CDR2 YNFKEQ. The CDR3 spans 17 residues.

Written as DNA, the CDR3 is TGTGCCACCCCCGCGAAGGGAGCTAACTATGGCTACACCTTC. This codes for CATPAKGANYGYTF. This chain uses TRBV12-3 or TRBV12-4 with TRBJ1-2; D is uncertain. The germline V and J ends were trimmed by 10 bases and 0 bases, with 15 bases remaining between them. This CDR3 contains 14 residues.